These 8 T cell receptor beta chains were sequenced from one sample in a study of T-cell memory formation after mild COVID-19. TCRdb called the 5' RACE reads again in MiXCR, with one record for every CDR3 protein. The sample comprises hundreds of thousands of distinct CDR3 sequences, approximately 15% of which are singletons, and about a fifth rests with the top ten. Sequenced material: PBMCs or a T cell subset sorted from them (not recorded which). All receptors come from a man between 18 and 35 years old who had mild COVID-19 (a few samples of this study predate the infection). Cell type and time point are not known.

This clonotype was seen only a few times. This chain joins TRBV7-9 and TRBJ2-7, with D perhaps TRBD2 (6 bases). The CDR3 has 13 amino acids. CDR1 and CDR2 (germline): SEHNR, FQNEAQ (reference sequence). Deletions cut 5 bases from V and 3 bases from J, with 11 bases between. CDR3 DNA sequence: TGTGCCAGCAGCGATTCGGGACTCTACGAGCAGTACGTC. Its protein product is CASSDSGLYEQYV.

This clonotype has a count of ten or more. CDR3 bases: TGCGCCAGCAGTGGGACAGGGTTCTACAATGAGCAGTTCTTC. Translated: CASSGTGFYNEQFF. The chain combines TRBV5-1 with TRBJ2-1, with TRBD1 matching 9 bases. The CDR3 is 14 amino acids. V lost 5 bases and J lost 3; bases outside the gene matches: 3. The germline gives CDR1 SGHRS, CDR2 YFSETQ.

This clonotype was observed at least ten times. The chain combines TRBV7-8 with TRBJ2-3; D assignment may be TRBD1 or TRBD2 (5 bases each). Trimming stripped 11 bases from V and 1 base from J, with 16 bases between. The germline gives CDR1 SGHVS, CDR2 FQNEAQ. CDR3 size: 14 residues. In DNA, the CDR3 is TGTGCCGGTGGGACGGGGCGAGGCACAGATACGCAGTATTTT. It is translated as CAGGTGRGTDTQYF.

This clonotype was observed once. The chain has TRBV7-9 and TRBJ2-2, with a weak D call TRBD1 (6 bases). V was shortened by 5 bases and J by 3 bases, with 16 bases between the two germline ends. Germline V gene data show CDR1 as SEHNR and CDR2 as FQNEAQ (reference sequence). The CDR3 is made up of 16 amino acids. The chain's CDR3 is CASSHIWGQDTGELFF. Written as DNA, the CDR3 is TGTGCCAGCAGCCATATTTGGGGGCAGGACACCGGGGAGCTGTTTTTT.

This clonotype has only a few counts. The V call is TRBV4-2, the J call TRBJ1-6; D remains ambiguous. The ends were cut back, 2 bases at V and 5 bases at J, with 10 bases in the middle. The CDR3 runs to 15 residues. The V gene's germline CDR1 is LGHNA and CDR2 YNFKEQ. In nucleotides, the CDR3 is TGTGCCAGCAGCCAACTGCTCGGGGATAATTCACCCCTCCACTTT. Translation gives CASSQLLGDNSPLHF.

This clonotype was recorded a few times. The rearrangement joins TRBV24-1 to TRBJ2-3; D perhaps matches TRBD2 (6 bases). This CDR3 spans 14 amino acids. V was clipped by 4 bases and J by 6 bases, with 13 bases between them. The germline CDR1 and CDR2 sequences are KGHDR and SFDVKD. DNA for the CDR3: TGTGCCACCAGTGACTGGGGGGTCTCCGATACGCAGTATTTT. Amino acid sequence: CATSDWGVSDTQYF.

This clonotype was observed a handful of times. This chain links TRBV5-6 with TRBJ2-7; TRBD2 might be the D (5 bases). CDR3 length equals 13 residues. Trimming took 1 base from V and 5 from J, leaving 10 bases between them. In germline, CDR1 is SGHDT, CDR2 YYEEEE. The CDR3 spells CASSLRGYNEQYF. CDR3 in DNA: TGTGCCAGCAGCTTGAGAGGGTACAACGAGCAGTACTTC.

This chain joins TRBV6-5 and TRBJ1-5; the D is unclear. The CDR3 extends over 13 amino acids. Germline lookup yields CDR1 MNHEY and CDR2 SVGAGI. The germline V and J ends were trimmed by 6 bases and 9 bases, with 15 bases remaining between them. Here the CDR3 DNA reads TGTGCCAGCAGCCGTCTCCCCAAACGGCCCCAGCATTTT. Translating it yields CASSRLPKRPQHF.